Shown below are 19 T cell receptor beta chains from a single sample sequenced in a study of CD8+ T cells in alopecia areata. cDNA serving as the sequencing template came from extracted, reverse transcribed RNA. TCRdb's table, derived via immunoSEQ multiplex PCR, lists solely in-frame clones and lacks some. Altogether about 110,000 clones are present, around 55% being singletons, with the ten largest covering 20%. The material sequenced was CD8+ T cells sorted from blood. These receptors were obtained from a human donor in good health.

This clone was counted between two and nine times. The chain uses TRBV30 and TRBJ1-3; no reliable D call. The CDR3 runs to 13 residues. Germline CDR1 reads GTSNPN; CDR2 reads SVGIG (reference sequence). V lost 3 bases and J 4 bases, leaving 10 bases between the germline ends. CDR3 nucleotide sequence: TGTGCCTGGAGCTCTGGGAACGGAAACACCATATATTTT. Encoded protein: CAWSSGNGNTIYF.

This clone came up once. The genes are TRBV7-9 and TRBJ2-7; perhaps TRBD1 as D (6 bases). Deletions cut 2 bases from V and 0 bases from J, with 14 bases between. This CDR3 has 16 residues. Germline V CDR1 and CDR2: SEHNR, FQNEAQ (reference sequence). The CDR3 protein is CASSLSPTGSSYEQYF. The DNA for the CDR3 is TGTGCCAGCAGCTTAAGCCCTACAGGGAGCTCCTACGAGCAGTACTTC.

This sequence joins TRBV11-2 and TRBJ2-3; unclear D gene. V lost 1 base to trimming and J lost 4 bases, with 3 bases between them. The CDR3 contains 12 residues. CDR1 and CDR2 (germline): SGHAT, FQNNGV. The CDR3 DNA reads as TGTGCCAGCAGCTTAGGGGCAGATACGCAGTATTTT. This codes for CASSLGADTQYF.

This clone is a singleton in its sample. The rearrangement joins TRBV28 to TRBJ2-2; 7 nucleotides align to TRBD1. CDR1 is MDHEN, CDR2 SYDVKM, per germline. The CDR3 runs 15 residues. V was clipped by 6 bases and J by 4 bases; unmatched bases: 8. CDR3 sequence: CASSLDRVRTGELFF. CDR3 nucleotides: TGTGCCAGCAGCTTAGACAGGGTTCGCACCGGGGAGCTGTTTTTT. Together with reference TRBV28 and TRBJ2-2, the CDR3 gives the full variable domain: DVKVTQSSRYLVKRTGEKVFLECVQDMDHENMFWYRQDPGLGLRLIYFSYDVKMKEKGDIPEGYSVSREKKERFSLILESASTNQTSMYLCASSLDRVRTGELFFGEGSRLTVL.

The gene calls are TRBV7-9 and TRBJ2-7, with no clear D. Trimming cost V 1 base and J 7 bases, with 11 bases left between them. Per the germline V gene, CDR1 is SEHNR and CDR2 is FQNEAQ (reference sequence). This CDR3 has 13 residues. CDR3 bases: TGTGCCAGCAGCTTAGTAGTTGGGTGGGAGCAGTACTTC. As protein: CASSLVVGWEQYF.

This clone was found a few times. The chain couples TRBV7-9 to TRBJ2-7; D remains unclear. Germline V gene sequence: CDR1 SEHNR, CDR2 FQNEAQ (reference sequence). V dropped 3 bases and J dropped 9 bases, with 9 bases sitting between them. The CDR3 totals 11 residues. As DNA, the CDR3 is TGTGCCAGCAGCTTGGGGATCGGGCAGTACTTC. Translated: CASSLGIGQYF.

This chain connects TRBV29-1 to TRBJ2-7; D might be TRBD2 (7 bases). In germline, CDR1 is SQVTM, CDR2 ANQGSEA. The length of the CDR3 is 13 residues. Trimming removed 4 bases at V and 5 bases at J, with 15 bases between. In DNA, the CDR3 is TGCAGCGTTGGAGGGGGGGCGAAAAACGAGCAGTACTTC. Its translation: CSVGGGAKNEQYF.

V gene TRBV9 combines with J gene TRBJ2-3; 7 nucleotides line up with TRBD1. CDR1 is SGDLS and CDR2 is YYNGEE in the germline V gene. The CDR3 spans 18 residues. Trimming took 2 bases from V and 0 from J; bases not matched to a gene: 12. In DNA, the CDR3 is TGTGCCAGCAGCGTCCCTCGACAGGGAACGACTAGCACAGATACGCAGTATTTT. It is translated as CASSVPRQGTTSTDTQYF.

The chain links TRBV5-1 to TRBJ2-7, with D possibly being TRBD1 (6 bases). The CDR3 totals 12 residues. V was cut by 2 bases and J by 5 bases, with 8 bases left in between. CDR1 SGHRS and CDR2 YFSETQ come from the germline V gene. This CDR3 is CASSFRGDEQYF. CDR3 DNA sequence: TGCGCCAGCAGCTTCAGGGGCGACGAGCAGTACTTC.

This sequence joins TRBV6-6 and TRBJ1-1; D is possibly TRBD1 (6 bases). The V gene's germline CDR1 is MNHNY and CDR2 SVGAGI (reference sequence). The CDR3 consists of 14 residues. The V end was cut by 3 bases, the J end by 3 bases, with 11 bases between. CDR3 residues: CASSYPGDDTEAFF. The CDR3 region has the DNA TGTGCCAGCAGTTATCCAGGGGACGACACTGAAGCTTTCTTT.

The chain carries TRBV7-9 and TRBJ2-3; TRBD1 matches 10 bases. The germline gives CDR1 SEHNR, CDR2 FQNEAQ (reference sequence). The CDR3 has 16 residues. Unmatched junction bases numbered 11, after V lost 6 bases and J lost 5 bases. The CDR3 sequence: CASSSPGQGQVDTQYF. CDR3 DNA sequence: TGTGCCAGCAGTTCACCGGGACAGGGGCAAGTAGATACGCAGTATTTT.

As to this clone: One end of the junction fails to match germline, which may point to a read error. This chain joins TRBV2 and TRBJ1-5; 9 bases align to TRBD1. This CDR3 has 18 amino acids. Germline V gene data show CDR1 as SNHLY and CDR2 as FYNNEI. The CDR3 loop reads CASSDPGTGRRSNRPQHF. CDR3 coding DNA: TGTGCCAGCAGTGATCCCGGGACAGGGAGGAGAAGCAATCGGCCCCAGCATTTT.

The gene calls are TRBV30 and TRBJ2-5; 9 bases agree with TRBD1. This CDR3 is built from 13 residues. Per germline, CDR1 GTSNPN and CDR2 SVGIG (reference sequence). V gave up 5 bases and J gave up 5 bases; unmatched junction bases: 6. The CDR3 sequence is CAWGTGGAETQYF. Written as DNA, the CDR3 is TGTGCCTGGGGAACAGGGGGCGCGGAGACCCAGTACTTC.

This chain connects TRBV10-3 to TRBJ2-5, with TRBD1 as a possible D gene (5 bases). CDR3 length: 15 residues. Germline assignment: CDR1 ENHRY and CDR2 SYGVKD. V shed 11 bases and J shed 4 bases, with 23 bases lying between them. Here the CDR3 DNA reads TGTGCCTCTGGGGTTGGGCAGGGAAATCGAGAGACCCAGTACTTC. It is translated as CASGVGQGNRETQYF.

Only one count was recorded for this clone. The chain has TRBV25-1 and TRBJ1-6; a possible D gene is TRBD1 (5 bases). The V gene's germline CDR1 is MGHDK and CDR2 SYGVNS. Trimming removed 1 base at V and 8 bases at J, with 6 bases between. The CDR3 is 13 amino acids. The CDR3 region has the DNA TGTGCCAGCAGTGAATGGACACATTCACCCCTCCACTTT. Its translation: CASSEWTHSPLHF.

CDR3 DNA sequence: TGTGCCAGCAGCTTAGGGGCTTACGGGGGGTTGATATCCCACGAGCAGTACTTC. As protein: CASSLGAYGGLISHEQYF. The genes are TRBV7-8 and TRBJ2-7; 7 nucleotides align to TRBD2. The V segment lost 1 base and the J segment 5 bases; nucleotides outside the gene matches: 17. The germline gives CDR1 SGHVS, CDR2 FQNEAQ. CDR3 length equals 18 residues.

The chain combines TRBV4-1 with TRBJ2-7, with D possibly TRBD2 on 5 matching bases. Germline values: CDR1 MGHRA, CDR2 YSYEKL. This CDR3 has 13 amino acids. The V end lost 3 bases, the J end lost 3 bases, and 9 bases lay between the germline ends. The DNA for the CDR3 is TGCGCCAGCAGCCAGCCGGGATTCTACGAGCAGTACTTC. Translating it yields CASSQPGFYEQYF.

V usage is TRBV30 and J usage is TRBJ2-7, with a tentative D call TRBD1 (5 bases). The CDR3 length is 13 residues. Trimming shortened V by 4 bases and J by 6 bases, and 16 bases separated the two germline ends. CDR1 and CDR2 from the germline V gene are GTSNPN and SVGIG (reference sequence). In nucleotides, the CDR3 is TGTGCCTGGACGCCAGGGTCAATTTTCGAGCAGTACTTC. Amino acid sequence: CAWTPGSIFEQYF.

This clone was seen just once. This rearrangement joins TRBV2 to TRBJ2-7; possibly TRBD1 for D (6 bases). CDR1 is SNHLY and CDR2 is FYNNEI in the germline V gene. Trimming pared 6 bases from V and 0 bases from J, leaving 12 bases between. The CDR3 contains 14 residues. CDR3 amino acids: CASRTGRVSYEQYF. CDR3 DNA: TGTGCCAGCAGAACAGGGCGGGTCTCCTACGAGCAGTACTTC. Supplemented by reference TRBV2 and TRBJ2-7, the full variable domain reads EPEVTQTPSHQVTQMGQEVILRCVPISNHLYFYWYRQILGQKVEFLVSFYNNEISEKSEIFDDQFSVERPDGSNFTLKIRSTKLEDSAMYFCASRTGRVSYEQYFGPGTRLTVT.